The sequence of this T cell receptor beta chain was determined in a study of T cell responses to AZD1222 COVID-19 vaccine. The sample holds one count of this clone. The antigen is undetermined. General observations from the study: Baseline seropositivity occurred in only a handful of AZD1222 recipients. Two AZD1222 doses significantly raised spike-specific TCR breadth and depth over controls. Spike regions recognized by vaccine-associated CD4 TCRs spanned the protein, led by 160-218 and 743-854. Every sample of the repertoires postdated the peak T cell response.

Measured with immunoSEQ multiplex PCR; TCRdb has only the in-frame clones, and not every one. This table has about 180,000 clones, 88% appearing once. The source material was peripheral blood, sampled 28 days after the second AZD1222 dose. This sequence originates from an adult who received the AZD1222 COVID-19 vaccine.

CDR3 region: CATLRGEGKSGELFF. DNA of the CDR3: TGTGCCACCCTCCGGGGGGAGGGGAAATCCGGGGAGCTGTTTTTT. V usage is TRBV10-3 and J usage is TRBJ2-2; 7 nucleotides align to TRBD2. Germline V gives CDR1 ENHRY, CDR2 SYGVKD. V lost 10 bases, J lost 6 bases, and 14 bases stayed unmatched. This CDR3 is built from 15 residues.